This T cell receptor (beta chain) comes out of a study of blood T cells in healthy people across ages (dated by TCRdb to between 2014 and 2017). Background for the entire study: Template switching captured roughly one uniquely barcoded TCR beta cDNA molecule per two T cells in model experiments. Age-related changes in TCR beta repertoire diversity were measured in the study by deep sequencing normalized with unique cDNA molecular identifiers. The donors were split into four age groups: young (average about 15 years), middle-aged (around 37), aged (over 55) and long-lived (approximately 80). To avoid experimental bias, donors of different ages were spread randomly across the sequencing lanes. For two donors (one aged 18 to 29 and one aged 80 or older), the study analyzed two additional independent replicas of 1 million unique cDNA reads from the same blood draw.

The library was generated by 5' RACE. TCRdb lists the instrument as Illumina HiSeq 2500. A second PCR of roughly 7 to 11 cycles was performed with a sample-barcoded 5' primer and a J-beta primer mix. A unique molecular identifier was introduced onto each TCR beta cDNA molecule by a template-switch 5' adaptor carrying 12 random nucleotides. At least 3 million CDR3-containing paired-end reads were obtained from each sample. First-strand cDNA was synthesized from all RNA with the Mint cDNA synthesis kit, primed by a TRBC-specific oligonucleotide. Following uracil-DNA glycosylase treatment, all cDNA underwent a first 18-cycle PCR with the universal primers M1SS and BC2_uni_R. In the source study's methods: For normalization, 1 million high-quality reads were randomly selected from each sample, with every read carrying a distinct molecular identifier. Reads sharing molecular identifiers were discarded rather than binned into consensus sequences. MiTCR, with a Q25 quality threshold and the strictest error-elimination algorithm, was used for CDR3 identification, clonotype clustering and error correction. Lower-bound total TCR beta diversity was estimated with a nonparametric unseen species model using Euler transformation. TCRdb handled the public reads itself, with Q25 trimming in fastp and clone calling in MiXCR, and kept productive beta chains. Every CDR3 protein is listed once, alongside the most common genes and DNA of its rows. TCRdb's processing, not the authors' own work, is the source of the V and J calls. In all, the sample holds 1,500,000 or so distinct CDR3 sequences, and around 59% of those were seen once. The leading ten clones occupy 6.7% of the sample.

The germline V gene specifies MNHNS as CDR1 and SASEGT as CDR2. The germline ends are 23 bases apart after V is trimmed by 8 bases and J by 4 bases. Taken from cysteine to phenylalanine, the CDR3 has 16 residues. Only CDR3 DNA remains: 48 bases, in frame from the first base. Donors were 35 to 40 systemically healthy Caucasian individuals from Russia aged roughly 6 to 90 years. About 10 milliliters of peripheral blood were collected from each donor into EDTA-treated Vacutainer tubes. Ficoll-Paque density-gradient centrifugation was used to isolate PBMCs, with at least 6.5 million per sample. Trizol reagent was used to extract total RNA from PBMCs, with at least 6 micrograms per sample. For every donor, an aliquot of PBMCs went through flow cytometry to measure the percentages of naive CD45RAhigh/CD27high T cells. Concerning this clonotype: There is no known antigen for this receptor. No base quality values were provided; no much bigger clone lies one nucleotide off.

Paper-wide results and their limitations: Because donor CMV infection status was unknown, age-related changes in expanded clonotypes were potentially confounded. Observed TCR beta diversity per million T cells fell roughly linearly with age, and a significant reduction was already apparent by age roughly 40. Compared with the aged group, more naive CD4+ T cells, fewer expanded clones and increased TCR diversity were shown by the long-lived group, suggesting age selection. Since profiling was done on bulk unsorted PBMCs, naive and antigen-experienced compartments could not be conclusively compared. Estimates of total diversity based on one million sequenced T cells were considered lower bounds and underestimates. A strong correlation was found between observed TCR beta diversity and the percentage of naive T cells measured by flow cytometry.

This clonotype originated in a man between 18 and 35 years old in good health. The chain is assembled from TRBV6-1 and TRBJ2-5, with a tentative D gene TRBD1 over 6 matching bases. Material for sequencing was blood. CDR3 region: CASSTWGQSSRETQYF. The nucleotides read TGTGCCAGCTCTACGTGGGGGCAGTCTTCGAGAGAGACCCAGTACTTC.